Ten or more counts support the clone carrying this TCR beta chain. Antigen: not known. CDR3 size: 13 residues. The V end lost 5 bases, the J end lost 3 bases, and 8 bases lay between the germline ends. Germline CDR1 is MGHRA and CDR2 is YSYEKL. This record comes from a study of read filtering for tumor transcriptome and immune sequencing. Across the study: By R-ISS, stages I, II and III held about 8, 16 and 7 patients.

This library used around 400 ng RNA and molecular barcoded adaptors spanning alpha/delta and beta/gamma chains. TCRdb reprocessed the reads via MiXCR and lists one record per CDR3 protein. The sample contains some 38,000 distinct CDR3 sequences, roughly 10% of which appear only once. Every patient had bone marrow sampled while the disease was active. Study conclusions and caveats: The sorted CD138-negative fraction was a mixed bone marrow immune population, not purified T cells. Approximately 87% of IR-seq clonotypes had a single read, yet these held 3.5% to 4.5% of reads.

The chain carries TRBV4-1 and TRBJ2-1, with D perhaps matching TRBD1 (5 bases). The receptor was derived from a donor over 35 with multiple myeloma. The material sequenced was a population of CD138-negative cells sorted from bone marrow. Written as DNA, the CDR3 is TGCGCCAGCAGCTTGACAGACTACAATGAGCAGTTCTTC. Amino acids: CASSLTDYNEQFF.